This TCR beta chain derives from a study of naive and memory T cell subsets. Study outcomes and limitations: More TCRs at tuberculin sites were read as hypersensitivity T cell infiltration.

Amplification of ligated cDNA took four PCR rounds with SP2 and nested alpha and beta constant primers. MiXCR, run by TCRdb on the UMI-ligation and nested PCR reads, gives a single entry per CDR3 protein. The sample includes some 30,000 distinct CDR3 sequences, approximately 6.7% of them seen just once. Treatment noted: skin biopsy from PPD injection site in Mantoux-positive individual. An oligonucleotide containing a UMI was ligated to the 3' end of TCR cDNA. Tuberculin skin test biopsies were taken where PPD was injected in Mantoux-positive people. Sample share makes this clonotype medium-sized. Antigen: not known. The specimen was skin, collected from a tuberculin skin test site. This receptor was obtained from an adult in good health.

The chain's CDR3 is CSARDRRNTEAFF. The CDR3 coding sequence is TGCAGTGCTAGGGACAGACGGAACACTGAAGCTTTCTTT. The genes are TRBV20-1 and TRBJ1-1; maybe TRBD1 (6 bases). The CDR3 has 13 amino acids. The V gene's germline CDR1 is DFQATT and CDR2 SNEGSKA (reference sequence). V lost 3 bases to trimming and J lost 1 base, with 9 bases between them.